Shown below are 10 T cell receptor beta chains from a single sample sequenced in a study of blood T cells in healthy people across ages. A second PCR, run for about 7 to 11 cycles, used a sample-barcoded 5' primer plus a J-beta primer mix. TCRdb used MiXCR to reprocess the 5' RACE reads, holding one entry per CDR3 protein. The table shows more than 1.4 million distinct CDR3 sequences, with approximately 40% occurring only once. Sequencing input: blood. The receptors shown here come from a woman aged 18-35 years in good health.

The rearrangement links TRBV30 to TRBJ1-2; D call uncertain. The germline CDR1 and CDR2 sequences are GTSNPN and SVGIG (reference sequence). The CDR3 contains 10 residues. V was cut by 2 bases and J by 6 bases, with 4 bases left in between. The CDR3 loop is CAWSKNGYTF. The CDR3, as DNA: TGTGCCTGGAGTAAGAATGGCTACACCTTC.

This clonotype was observed a few times. An end of the junction does not agree with germline; a read error may underlie this. The chain couples TRBV5-1 to TRBJ1-2; D possibly corresponds to TRBD1 (5 bases). This CDR3 is built from 15 residues. CDR1 and CDR2 (germline): SGHRS, YFSETQ. The CDR3 bases are TGCGCCAGCACCTTGGGGGGGACCGACCCCTATGGCTACACCTTC. Protein product: CASTLGGTDPYGYTF.

The V gene is TRBV10-3, the J gene TRBJ2-4; no definite D call. The tail of the sequence fits TRBJ2-5 better, so the J call may be wrong. The CDR3 length is 14 residues. Germline-derived CDR1 and CDR2 are ENHRY and SYGVKD. CDR3 loop: CAISETAQSETQYF. The CDR3, as DNA: TGTGCCATCAGTGAGACTGCCCAAAGTGAGACCCAGTACTTC.

V usage is TRBV2 and J usage is TRBJ2-5; D gene unclear. The DNA matches TRBJ2-7 better at its end, which makes the J call doubtful. CDR3 size: 10 residues. Germline loops: CDR1 SNHLY, CDR2 FYNNEI. The CDR3, as DNA: TGTGCCAGCGCTGGCTACGAGCAGTACTTC. This codes for CASAGYEQYF.

This clonotype was picked up a small number of times. CDR3 protein: CASSLDSGVVEQFF. The DNA for the CDR3 is TGTGCCAGCAGCTTAGACAGCGGGGTCGTCGAGCAGTTCTTC. V usage is TRBV7-9 and J usage is TRBJ2-1, with 7 bases identical to TRBD2. The ends lost 1 base at V and 10 bases at J; junction bases unmatched: 7. The length of the CDR3 is 14 residues. Germline assignment: CDR1 SEHNR and CDR2 FQNEAQ (reference sequence).

This chain joins TRBV18 and TRBJ2-4, with 10 bases that match TRBD1. The CDR3 covers 13 residues. V was clipped by 9 bases and J by 13 bases; unmatched bases: 12. Germline loops: CDR1 KGHSH, CDR2 LQKENI. DNA for the CDR3: TGTGCCAGTCAGGACAGGGGGAAGAATGAGCAGTACTTC. Translated: CASQDRGKNEQYF.

This clonotype was seen more than once but under ten times. V and J are TRBV2 and TRBJ2-1, with D unresolved. Germline CDR1 reads SNHLY; CDR2 reads FYNNEI. The V end was cut by 1 base, the J end by 5 bases, with 6 bases between. The CDR3 has 13 amino acids. Here the CDR3 DNA reads TGTGCCAGCAGTGAAGTCCCAGACAATGAGCAGTTCTTC. Its translation is CASSEVPDNEQFF.

The sample holds a few counts of this clonotype. The chain is built from TRBV6-1 and TRBJ2-2, with no clear D. Germline assignment: CDR1 MNHNS and CDR2 SASEGT. CDR3 length equals 12 residues. V was shortened by 10 bases and J by 5 bases, with 11 bases between the two germline ends. CDR3: CAMGRPTGELFF. CDR3 in DNA: TGTGCCATGGGCAGGCCAACCGGGGAGCTGTTTTTT.

This clonotype showed up just a few times. This chain connects TRBV7-9 to TRBJ1-2; weak D call: TRBD1 (5 bases). CDR3 size: 14 residues. The germline CDR1 and CDR2 sequences are SEHNR and FQNEAQ (reference sequence). Trimming cost V 5 bases and J 5 bases, with 15 bases left between them. In nucleotides, the CDR3 is TGTGCCAGCAGCCGTGTCTCTCAGGGATATGGCTACACCTTC. Its translation is CASSRVSQGYGYTF.

The chain combines TRBV10-3 with TRBJ1-2; no reliable D call. Per the germline V gene, CDR1 is ENHRY and CDR2 is SYGVKD. V lost 0 bases and J lost 0, with 5 bases in between. CDR3 size: 14 residues. For the CDR3, the DNA is TGTGCCATCAGTGAGTCCGGAGCTAACTATGGCTACACCTTC. The encoded protein is CAISESGANYGYTF.